This T cell receptor (beta chain) was retrieved from a study of T cell repertoires in cytomegalovirus infection. Study background: Well-studied HLA-B-restricted CMV epitopes were used in the study alongside recently identified HLA-C-restricted ones. Public TCR beta signatures provided an indication of both CMV infection and a matching HLA type.

Study-wide results and limits: There were carriers of CMV plus the relevant HLA, and cumulative public TCR beta family frequency identified them. Ex vivo responses were dominated by HLA-C-restricted CMV-specific TCR beta clonotypes.

CDR1 and CDR2 from the germline V gene are SGHTA and FQGNSA. Trimming left V 2 bases short and J 0 bases short, with 11 bases between. This CDR3 is 16 amino acids long. A single record per CDR3 protein comes from TCRdb applying MiXCR to the reads. The sample holds about 770,000 distinct CDR3 sequences, about 27% seen once. This clonotype has just a few counts. Its antigen is currently unknown. This receptor was identified in a human donor in good health (CMV status not recorded). Some clones in this sample may be carry-over from other donors' samples. The chain links TRBV7-2 to TRBJ2-1; D is perhaps TRBD2 (6 bases). The material sequenced was cultured CD8+ T cells from PBMCs, taken from culture after CMV antigen stimulation. CDR3 sequence reads: CASSLNGGNSYNEQFF. The CDR3 coding sequence is TGTGCCAGCAGCTTAAACGGCGGGAACTCCTACAATGAGCAGTTCTTC.